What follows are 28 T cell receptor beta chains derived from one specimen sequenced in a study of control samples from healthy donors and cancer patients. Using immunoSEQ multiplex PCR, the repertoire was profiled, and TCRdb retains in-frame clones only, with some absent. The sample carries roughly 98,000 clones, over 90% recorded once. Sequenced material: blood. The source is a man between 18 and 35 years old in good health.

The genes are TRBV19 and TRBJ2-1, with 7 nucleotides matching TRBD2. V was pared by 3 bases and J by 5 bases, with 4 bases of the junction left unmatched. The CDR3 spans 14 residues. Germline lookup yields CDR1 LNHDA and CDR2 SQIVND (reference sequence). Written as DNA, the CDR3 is TGTGCCAGTAGTATGCTAGCGGCCAACAATGAGCAGTTCTTC. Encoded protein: CASSMLAANNEQFF.

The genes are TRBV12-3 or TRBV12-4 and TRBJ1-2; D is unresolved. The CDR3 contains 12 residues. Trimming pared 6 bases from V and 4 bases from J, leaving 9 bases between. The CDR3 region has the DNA TGTGCCAGCAGCCTTAATGCCTATGGCTACACCTTC. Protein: CASSLNAYGYTF.

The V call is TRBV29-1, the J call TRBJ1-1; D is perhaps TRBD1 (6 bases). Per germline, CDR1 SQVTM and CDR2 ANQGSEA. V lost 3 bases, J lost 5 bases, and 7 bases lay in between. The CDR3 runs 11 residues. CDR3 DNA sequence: TGCAGCGTTGATCAGGGGACTGAAGCTTTCTTT. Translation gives CSVDQGTEAFF.

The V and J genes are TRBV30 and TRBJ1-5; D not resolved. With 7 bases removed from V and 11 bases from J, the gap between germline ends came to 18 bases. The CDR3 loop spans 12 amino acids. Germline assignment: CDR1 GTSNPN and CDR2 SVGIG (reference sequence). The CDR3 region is CALTWSLAAQHF. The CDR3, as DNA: TGTGCCTTAACCTGGTCCTTGGCAGCCCAGCATTTT.

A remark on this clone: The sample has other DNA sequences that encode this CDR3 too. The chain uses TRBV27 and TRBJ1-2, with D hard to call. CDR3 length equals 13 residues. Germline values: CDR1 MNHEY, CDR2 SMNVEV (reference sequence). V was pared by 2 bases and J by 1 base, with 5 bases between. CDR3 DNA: TGTGCCAGCAGTTTAGGTCGTAACTATGGCTACACCTTC. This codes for CASSLGRNYGYTF.

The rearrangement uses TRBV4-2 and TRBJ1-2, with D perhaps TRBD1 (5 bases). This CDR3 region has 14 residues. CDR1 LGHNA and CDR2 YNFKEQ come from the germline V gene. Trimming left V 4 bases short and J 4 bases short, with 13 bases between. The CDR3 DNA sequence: TGTGCCAGCAGCCCCGGATCGGGGCTCTATGGCTACACCTTC. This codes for CASSPGSGLYGYTF.

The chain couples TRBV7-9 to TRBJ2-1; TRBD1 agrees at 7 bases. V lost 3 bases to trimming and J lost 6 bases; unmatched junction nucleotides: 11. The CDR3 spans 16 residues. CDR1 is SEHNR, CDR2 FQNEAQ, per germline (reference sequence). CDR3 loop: CASSLGDSQWGNEQFF. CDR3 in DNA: TGTGCCAGCAGCTTGGGGGACAGTCAGTGGGGCAATGAGCAGTTCTTC. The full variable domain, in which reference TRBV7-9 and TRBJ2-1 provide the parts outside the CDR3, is DTGVSQNPRHKITKRGQNVTFRCDPISEHNRLYWYRQTLGQGPEFLTYFQNEAQLEKSRLLSDRFSAERPKGSFSTLEIQRTEQGDSAMYLCASSLGDSQWGNEQFFGPGTRLTVL.

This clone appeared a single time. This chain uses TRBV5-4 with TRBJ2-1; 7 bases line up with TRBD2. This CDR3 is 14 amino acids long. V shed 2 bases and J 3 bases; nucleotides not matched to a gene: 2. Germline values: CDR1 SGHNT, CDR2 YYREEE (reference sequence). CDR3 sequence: CASSLAGNYNEQFF. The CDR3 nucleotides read TGTGCCAGCAGCTTAGCGGGAAACTACAATGAGCAGTTCTTC.

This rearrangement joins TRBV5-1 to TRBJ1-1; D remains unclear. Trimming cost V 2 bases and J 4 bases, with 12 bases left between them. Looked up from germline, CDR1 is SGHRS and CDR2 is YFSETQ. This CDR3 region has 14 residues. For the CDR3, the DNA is TGCGCCAGCAGCTTAAGCGGGGAGGCCACTGAAGCTTTCTTT. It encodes CASSLSGEATEAFF.

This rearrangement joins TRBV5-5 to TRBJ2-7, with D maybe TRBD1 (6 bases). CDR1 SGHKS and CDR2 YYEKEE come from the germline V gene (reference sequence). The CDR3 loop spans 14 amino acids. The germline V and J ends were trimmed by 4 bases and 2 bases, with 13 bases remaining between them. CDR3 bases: TGTGCCAGCAGCCCCTTGACAGGAACCTACGAGCAGTACTTC. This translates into CASSPLTGTYEQYF.

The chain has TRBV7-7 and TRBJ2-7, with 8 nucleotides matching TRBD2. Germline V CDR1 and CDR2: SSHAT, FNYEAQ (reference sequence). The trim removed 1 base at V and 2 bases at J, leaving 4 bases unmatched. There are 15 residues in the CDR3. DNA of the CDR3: TGTGCCAGCAGCTTAGAATCGCGGGAGGCCTACGAGCAGTACTTC. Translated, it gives CASSLESREAYEQYF.

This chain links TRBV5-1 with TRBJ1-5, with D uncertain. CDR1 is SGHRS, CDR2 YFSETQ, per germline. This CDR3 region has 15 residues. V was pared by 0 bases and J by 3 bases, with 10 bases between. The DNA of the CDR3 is TGCGCCAGCAGCTTGGCGGGGAACTACAATCAGCCCCAGCATTTT. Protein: CASSLAGNYNQPQHF.

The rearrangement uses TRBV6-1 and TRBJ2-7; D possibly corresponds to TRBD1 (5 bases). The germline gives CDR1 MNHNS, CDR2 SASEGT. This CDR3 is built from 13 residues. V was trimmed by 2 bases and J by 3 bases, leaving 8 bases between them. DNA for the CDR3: TGTGCCAGCAGTGAACAGGGTTTCTACGAGCAGTACTTC. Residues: CASSEQGFYEQYF.

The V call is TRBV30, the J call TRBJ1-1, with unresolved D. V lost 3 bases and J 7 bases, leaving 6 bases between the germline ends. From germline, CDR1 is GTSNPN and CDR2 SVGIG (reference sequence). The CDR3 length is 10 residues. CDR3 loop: CAWSGDEAFF. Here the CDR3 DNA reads TGTGCCTGGAGCGGCGATGAAGCTTTCTTT.

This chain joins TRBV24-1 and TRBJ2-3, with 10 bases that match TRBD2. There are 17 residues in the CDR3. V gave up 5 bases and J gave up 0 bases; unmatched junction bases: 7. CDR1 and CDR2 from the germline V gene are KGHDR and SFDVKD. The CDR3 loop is CATSGLPLAGSTDTQYF. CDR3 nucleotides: TGTGCCACCAGTGGTCTCCCACTAGCGGGAAGCACAGATACGCAGTATTTT.

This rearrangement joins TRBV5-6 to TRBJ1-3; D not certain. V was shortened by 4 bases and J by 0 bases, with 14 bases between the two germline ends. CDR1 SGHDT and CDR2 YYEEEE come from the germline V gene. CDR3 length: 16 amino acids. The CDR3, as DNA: TGTGCCAGCAGCATCCCACAGACTGACTCTGGAAACACCATATATTTT. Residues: CASSIPQTDSGNTIYF.

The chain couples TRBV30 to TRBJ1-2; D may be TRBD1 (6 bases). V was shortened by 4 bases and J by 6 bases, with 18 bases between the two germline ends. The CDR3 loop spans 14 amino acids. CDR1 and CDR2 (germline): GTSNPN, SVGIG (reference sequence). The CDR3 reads CAWTPTPGANGYTF. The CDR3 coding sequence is TGTGCCTGGACGCCCACGCCGGGGGCGAATGGCTACACCTTC. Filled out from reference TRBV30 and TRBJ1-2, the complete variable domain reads SQTIHQWPATLVQPVGSPLSLECTVEGTSNPNLYWYRQAAGRGLQLLFYSVGIGQISSEVPQNLSASRPQDRQFILSSKKLLLSDSGFYLCAWTPTPGANGYTFGSGTRLTVV.

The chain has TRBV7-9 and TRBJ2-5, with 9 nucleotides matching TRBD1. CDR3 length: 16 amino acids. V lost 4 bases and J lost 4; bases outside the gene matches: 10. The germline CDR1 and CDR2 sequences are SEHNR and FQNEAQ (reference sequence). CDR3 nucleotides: TGTGCCAGCAGCTCCACCCTCGGGACAGGGAGAGAGACCCAGTACTTC. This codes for CASSSTLGTGRETQYF. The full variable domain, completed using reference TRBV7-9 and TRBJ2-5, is DTGVSQNPRHKITKRGQNVTFRCDPISEHNRLYWYRQTLGQGPEFLTYFQNEAQLEKSRLLSDRFSAERPKGSFSTLEIQRTEQGDSAMYLCASSSTLGTGRETQYFGPGTRLLVL.

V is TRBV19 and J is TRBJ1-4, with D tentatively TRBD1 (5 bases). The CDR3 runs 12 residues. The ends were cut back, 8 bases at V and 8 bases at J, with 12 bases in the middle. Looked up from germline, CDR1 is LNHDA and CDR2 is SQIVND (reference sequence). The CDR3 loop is CASQRGEEKLFF. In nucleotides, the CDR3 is TGTGCCAGTCAGAGGGGCGAAGAAAAACTGTTTTTT.

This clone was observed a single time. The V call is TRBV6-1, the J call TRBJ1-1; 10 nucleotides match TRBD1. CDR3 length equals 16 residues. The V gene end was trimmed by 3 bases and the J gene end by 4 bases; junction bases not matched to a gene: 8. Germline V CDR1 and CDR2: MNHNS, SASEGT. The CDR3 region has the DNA TGTGCCAGCAGTGACCGGGGACAGGGGAAGGGCACTGAAGCTTTCTTT. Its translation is CASSDRGQGKGTEAFF.

The CDR3 sequence: CASSPSFGTVEQFF. The CDR3 DNA sequence: TGCGCCAGCAGCCCCTCCTTCGGGACAGTTGAGCAGTTCTTC. The chain combines TRBV5-1 with TRBJ2-1, with 7 positions matching TRBD1. From germline, CDR1 is SGHRS and CDR2 YFSETQ. The CDR3 spans 14 residues. The V and J ends lost 4 bases and 9 bases, in that order; junction bases with no gene match: 10.

Here the CDR3 reads CASSLTSSTDTQYF. For the CDR3, the DNA is TGTGCCAGCAGCTTAACATCTAGCACAGATACGCAGTATTTT. The J gene is TRBJ2-3, the V gene TRBV7-2; D is unresolved. Germline V lookup: CDR1 SGHTA, CDR2 FQGNSA. The CDR3 totals 14 residues. Deletions cut 2 bases from V and 0 bases from J, with 6 bases between.

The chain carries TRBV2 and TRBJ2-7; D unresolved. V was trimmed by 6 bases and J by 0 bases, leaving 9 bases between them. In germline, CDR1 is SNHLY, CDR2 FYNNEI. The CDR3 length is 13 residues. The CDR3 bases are TGTGCCAGCAGCGACGTGAGCTCCTACGAGCAGTACTTC. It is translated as CASSDVSSYEQYF.

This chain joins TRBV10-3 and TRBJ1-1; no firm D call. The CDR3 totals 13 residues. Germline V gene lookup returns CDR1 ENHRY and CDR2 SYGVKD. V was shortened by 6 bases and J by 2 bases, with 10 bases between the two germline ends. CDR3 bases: TGTGCCATCAGAGATTTAGGCAACACTGAAGCTTTCTTT. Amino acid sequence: CAIRDLGNTEAFF.

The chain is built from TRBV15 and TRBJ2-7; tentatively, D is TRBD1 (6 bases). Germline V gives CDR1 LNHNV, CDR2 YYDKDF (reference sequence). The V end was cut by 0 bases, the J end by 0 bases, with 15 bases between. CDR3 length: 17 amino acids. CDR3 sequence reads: CATSREAGTQNSYEQYF. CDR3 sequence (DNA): TGTGCCACCAGCAGAGAAGCCGGGACACAAAACTCCTACGAGCAGTACTTC.

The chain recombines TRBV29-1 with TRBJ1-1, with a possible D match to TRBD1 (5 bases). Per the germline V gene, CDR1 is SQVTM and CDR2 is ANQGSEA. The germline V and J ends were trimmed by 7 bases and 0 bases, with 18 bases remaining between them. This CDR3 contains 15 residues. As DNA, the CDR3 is TGCAGCGGGGGGAGGGATACGGGCATGAACACTGAAGCTTTCTTT. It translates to CSGGRDTGMNTEAFF. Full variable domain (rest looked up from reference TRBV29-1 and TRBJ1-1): SAVISQKPSRDICQRGTSLTIQCQVDSQVTMMFWYRQQPGQSLTLIATANQGSEATYESGFVIDKFPISRPNLTFSTLTVSNMSPEDSSIYLCSGGRDTGMNTEAFFGQGTRLTVV.

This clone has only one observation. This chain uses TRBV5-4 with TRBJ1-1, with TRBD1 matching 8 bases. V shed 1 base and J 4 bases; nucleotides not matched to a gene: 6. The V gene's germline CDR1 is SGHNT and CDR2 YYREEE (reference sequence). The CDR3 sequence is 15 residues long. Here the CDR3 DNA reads TGTGCCAGCAGCTTGATTACAGGGGGTGGCACTGAAGCTTTCTTT. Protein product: CASSLITGGGTEAFF.

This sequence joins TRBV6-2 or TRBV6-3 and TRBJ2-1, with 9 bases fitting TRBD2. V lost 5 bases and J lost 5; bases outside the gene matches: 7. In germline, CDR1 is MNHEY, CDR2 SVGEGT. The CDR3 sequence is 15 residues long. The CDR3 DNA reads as TGTGCCAGCAGTCCCGGGACTAGCCGGGACAATGAGCAGTTCTTC. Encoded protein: CASSPGTSRDNEQFF.